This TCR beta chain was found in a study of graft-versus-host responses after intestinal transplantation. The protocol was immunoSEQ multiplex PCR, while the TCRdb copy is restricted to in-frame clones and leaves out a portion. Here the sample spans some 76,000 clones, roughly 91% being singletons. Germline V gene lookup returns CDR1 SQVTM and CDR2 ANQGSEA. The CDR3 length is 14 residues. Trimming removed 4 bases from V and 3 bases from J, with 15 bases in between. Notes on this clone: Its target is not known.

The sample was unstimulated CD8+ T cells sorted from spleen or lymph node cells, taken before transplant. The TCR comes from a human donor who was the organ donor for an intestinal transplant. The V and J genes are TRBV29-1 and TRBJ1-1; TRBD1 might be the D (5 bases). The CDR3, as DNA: TGCAGCGTTGGGATGGACACGTCTGACACTGAAGCTTTCTTT. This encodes CSVGMDTSDTEAFF.